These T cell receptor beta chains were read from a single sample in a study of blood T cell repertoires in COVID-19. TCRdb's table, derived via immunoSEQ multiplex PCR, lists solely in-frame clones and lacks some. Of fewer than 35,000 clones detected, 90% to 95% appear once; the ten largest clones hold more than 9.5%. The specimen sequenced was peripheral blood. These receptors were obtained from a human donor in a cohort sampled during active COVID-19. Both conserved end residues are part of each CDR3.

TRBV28 CASRTTSGSLWTQYF
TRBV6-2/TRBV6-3 CASSYSISVEQFF
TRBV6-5 CASSRGLYGYTF
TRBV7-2 CASSSRQAAFF
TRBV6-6 CASSYSTSGELFF
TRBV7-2 CASSLALQETQYF
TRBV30 CAWSSITEAFF
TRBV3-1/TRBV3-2 CASSPSGGVGTEAFF
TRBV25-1 CASSARRDRGLETQYF
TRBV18 CASSRDRDEQYF
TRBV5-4 CASSTQGIDTEAFF
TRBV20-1 CSASPVQKSNYGYTF
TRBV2 CASSELAGATEAFF
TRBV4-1 CASSQEPRTGRNEQYF
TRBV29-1 CSVGLRASTDTQYF
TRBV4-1 CASSQAHRDRGGYTF
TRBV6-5 CASTRDLGRPLHF
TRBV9 CASSVSSGSYEQYF
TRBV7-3 CASSPGSGGNTIYF
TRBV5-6 CASSFRTGSEKLFF
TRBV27 CASSLSGGAGYEQYF
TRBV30 CAWIRDRGNYGYTF
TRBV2 CASRAARAAGTEAFF
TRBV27 CASSLQGAGGYTF
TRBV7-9 CASSLEGRFYEQYF
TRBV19 CASSADRGNQPQHF
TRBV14 CASSQKAGGGFENTEAFF
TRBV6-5 CASSYRQGAGYGYTF
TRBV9 CASSALTSAGADTQYF
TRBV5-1 CASSLAGREQYF
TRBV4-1 CASSQLSGKQETQYF
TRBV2 CASRDSGRSPYEQYF
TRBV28 CASSKTGAYEQYF
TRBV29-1 CSVGQPGNTIYF
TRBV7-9 CASSPPGGGIQYF
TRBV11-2 CASSFGGSNYGYTF
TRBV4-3 CASSQVSPSANEQFF
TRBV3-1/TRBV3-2 CASSQRDRVGETQYF
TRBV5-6 CASSFFYEQYF
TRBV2 CASSETGGTYEQYF
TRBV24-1 CATSDPTSGTSTDTQYF
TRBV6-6 CASSYGTAATGQPQHF
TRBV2 CASKGKAGSTDTQYF
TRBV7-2 CASSLAGAMAYEQYF
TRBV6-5 CASRLSGSSYNEQFF
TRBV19 CASSTLRQGRSDTQYF
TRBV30 CAWSDKASSYNSPLHF
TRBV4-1 CASSPSGLGRETQYF
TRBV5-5 CASSSLHRGEGASYEQYF
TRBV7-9 CASSLDRLAGGEQYF
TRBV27 CASSTDSPVDTQYF
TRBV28 CASSLPPGLAGGGYEQYF
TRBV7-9 CASSLSQGNSPLHF
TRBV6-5 CASSYSTARADTQYF
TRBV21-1 CASSTILGPNYGYTF